This paragraph reports one T cell receptor (beta chain). The antigen is unknown. Treatment: roughly 19 received Ad26.COV2.S at low or high dose, single or two shots; 5 received placebo; per-sample allocation not given. Material that was analyzed had been drawn on day 63 after the first vaccine or placebo injection. Clones were read by immunoSEQ multiplex PCR, and TCRdb kept only the in-frame ones, dropping some. The top ten clones hold about 1.7% of a sample with over 400,000 clones, around 93% of them seen once. This record belongs to a study of Ad26.COV2.S vaccination and SARS-CoV-2 variants. Study-wide context: Ad26.COV2.S shots went into the muscle once or twice, 56 days apart.

Germline V gene sequence: CDR1 MNHEY, CDR2 SVGEGT. CDR3 length: 13 amino acids. Trimming left V 1 base short and J 5 bases short, with 8 bases between. General study points: After vaccination, substantial breadth of spike-specific CD8+ and CD4+ responses was reported. Vaccine recipients posted higher spike-specific TCR breadth than their placebo counterparts.

The sample consisted of peripheral blood, taken in a trial of Ad26.COV2.S vaccine versus placebo. This receptor was identified in a person between 18 and 59 years old who received the Ad26.COV2.S COVID-19 vaccine or a placebo. This chain joins TRBV6-2 or TRBV6-3 and TRBJ1-1; weak D call: TRBD1 (5 bases). The CDR3 sequence is CASSYLRQTEAFF. CDR3 nucleotides: TGTGCCAGCAGTTACTTAAGACAGACTGAAGCTTTCTTT.